Listed here is a single TCR beta chain. There are many counts of this clonotype. Its antigen is not yet known. There are no base qualities to consult, and no much larger clone falls within one base. The entry originates in a study of T cells in Graves' hyperthyroidism and ophthalmopathy (dated by TCRdb to about 2019). Concerning the study at large: Peripheral blood samples were taken at the time of initial diagnosis, prior to any treatment. To identify TCR V-J signatures that set the groups apart, the researchers used a discovery cohort of 90 to 100 patients, made up of roughly 40 with Graves' ophthalmopathy and 57 with stable Graves' hyperthyroidism. Whether ophthalmopathy could be predicted prospectively was tested in an independent validation cohort made up of about 18 hyperthyroidism patients plus 17 patients who later progressed to ophthalmopathy. The 90 to 100 discovery patients were randomly split 7:3 into training and test sets. In about 6 Graves' hyperthyroidism patients, the study also compared T-cell repertoires from thyroid tissue with T-cell repertoires from blood. After sampling, hyperthyroidism patients received methimazole starting at 30 mg daily, and ophthalmopathy patients received high-dose intravenous methylprednisolone. According to the paper, TCR Vbeta CDR3 sequencing was carried out on about 140 peripheral blood samples, which came from more than 40 ophthalmopathy, 75 to 80 hyperthyroidism and 17 progressor patients.

Hyperthyroidism patients were newly diagnosed, had a disease duration of under 2 months, and were aged 18 to 65 years. Exclusion was applied to patients with uncontrolled infections, other autoimmune diseases, pregnancy or lactation. Diagnoses were established on the basis of clinical symptoms, serum thyroxine and TRAb, thyroid ultrasound, and orbital computed tomography. Blood from progressor patients was collected at the time of first diagnosis with hyperthyroidism, before any ophthalmopathy symptoms had appeared. Ficoll-Paque density gradient centrifugation was used to isolate PBMCs from 8 to 10 ml of fresh peripheral blood. Progressor patients were initially diagnosed with Graves' hyperthyroidism and developed ophthalmopathy during follow-up. Trizol reagent was used to extract total RNA, and RNA quality was then checked on an Agilent 2100 Bioanalyzer. Study-wide findings and limitations: Sample size was not statistically predetermined, and investigators were not blinded to group allocation. In cross-validation, a model built on a 13 V-J signature told ophthalmopathy apart from stable hyperthyroidism with just under 90% sensitivity and around 81% specificity, and in testing the same model reached 80%/75%. In validation, the model predicted progression to ophthalmopathy a median of around six months before onset, with 65% to 71% sensitivity and roughly 73% specificity. Most expanded thyroid clonotypes (frequency above 0.001) were also detected in blood, a finding suggesting that blood repertoires may reflect thyroid immune responses.

The TCR beta CDR3 regions were amplified from the RNA transcripts. The first round of RT-PCR for the TCR CDR3 was performed with the HTBI primer set and the Qiagen OneStep RT-PCR kit. Libraries were constructed in a second round of multiplex PCR, after which size selection and purification were carried out. Paired-end sequencing of the libraries was performed with 100 bp reads on an Illumina HiSeq2000. Regarding the original processing steps: SOAPnuke was used to process the raw data, with reads discarded if the reads contained adapters or uncalled bases, had a mean Phred below 15, or lacked an exact constant-primer or identifier match. High-quality paired reads were merged using COPE v1.2.5, and each unique nucleotide sequence was defined as a clonotype. MiTCR v1.1 was used to align the clonotypes against IMGT TRBV, TRBD and TRBJ reference segments. The analysis was restricted to V-J combinations with a frequency above 0.0001, which together covered 99.2% of the repertoires. The TCS score was defined as F50 (clonal expansion) divided by E x V (chaos), with BLOSUM62-based TCRdist calculated between CDR3 peptides within each V-J. Welch's t-statistics and random forest reduced several hundred V-J features to 13, which were used in a naive Bayes classifier (R e1071). TCRdb itself trimmed the public reads at Q25 with fastp, ran MiXCR and retained productive beta chains. Merged by CDR3 protein, the rows form single entries marked with the most common genes and DNA. The V and J calls were determined by TCRdb, not by the authors. The sample contains approximately 600,000 distinct CDR3 sequences, approximately 13% of them found a single time. The ten largest clones take up about 5.8% of the sample.

The TCR originated in a woman in her thirties with Graves' hyperthyroidism that later progressed to Graves' ophthalmopathy. Sequenced input: blood.

At the DNA level, the sequence is TGTGCCAGCAGACGATCCGGGACAGGGAACATGAACACTGAAGCTTTCTTT. Its amino acids are CASRRSGTGNMNTEAFF. The V and J segments used are TRBV6-1 and TRBJ1-1, with 9 bases aligning to TRBD1. There are 17 amino acids in the CDR3, from cysteine to phenylalanine inclusive. Of all the DNA, just the CDR3 is kept, 51 bases in frame from base 1. Via the germline V gene, CDR1 is MNHNS and CDR2 SASEGT. Trimming accounts for 6 bases at V and 0 bases at J, while the number of junction bases matched to no gene is 11.